One sample yielded the 15 T cell receptor beta chains listed below, sequenced in a study of beta chain features in type 1 diabetes. The authors reverse transcribed all of the isolated RNA, so sequencing captured expressed TCRB transcripts. This table comes from immunoSEQ multiplex PCR, and its TCRdb copy is limited to in-frame clones, with some not included. The sample lists about 340,000 clones; less than 9.5% were seen once. Source material: central memory CD4+ T cells from blood. These receptors came from a woman aged 18-29 years in good health.

This clone came up a few times. The rearrangement uses TRBV7-2 and TRBJ2-2, with TRBD2 matching 8 bases. V shed 5 bases and J 4 bases; nucleotides not matched to a gene: 9. Per germline, CDR1 SGHTA and CDR2 FQGNSA. The CDR3 loop spans 16 amino acids. This CDR3 reads CASSPPGLVTTGELFF. The CDR3 DNA reads TGTGCCAGCAGCCCCCCGGGACTAGTTACCACCGGGGAGCTGTTTTTT.

This clone was seen more than once but under ten times. The rearrangement uses TRBV18 and TRBJ2-1; tentatively, D is TRBD2 (7 bases). V gave up 3 bases and J gave up 9 bases, with 24 bases separating them. CDR3 length equals 17 residues. Per the germline V gene, CDR1 is KGHSH and CDR2 is LQKENI. The CDR3 coding sequence is TGTGCCAGCTCACCCTCCCCGTACAGGGAGGGGGGGGGTGAGCAGTTCTTC. Its translation is CASSPSPYREGGGEQFF.

This clone was detected many times. V gene TRBV10-3 combines with J gene TRBJ1-3, with D possibly TRBD1 on 5 matching bases. Trimming left V 5 bases short and J 8 bases short, with 7 bases between. The germline V gene has CDR1 ENHRY and CDR2 SYGVKD. The CDR3 totals 11 residues. CDR3 sequence reads: CAISPGDTIYF. In nucleotides, the CDR3 is TGTGCCATCAGTCCGGGGGACACCATATATTTT.

This clone was observed a few times. The chain couples TRBV2 to TRBJ1-1, with 8 bases identical to TRBD1. V lost 8 bases, J lost 8 bases, and 10 bases stayed unmatched. Germline loops: CDR1 SNHLY, CDR2 FYNNEI. There are 13 residues in the CDR3. This chain's CDR3 is CASGQGGGGEAFF. The CDR3 DNA reads TGTGCCAGCGGACAGGGTGGAGGGGGAGAAGCTTTCTTT.

The J gene is TRBJ2-1, the V gene TRBV4-1; 7 bases agree with TRBD2. The V gene end was trimmed by 0 bases and the J gene end by 6 bases; junction bases not matched to a gene: 8. The CDR3 loop spans 16 amino acids. In germline, CDR1 is MGHRA, CDR2 YSYEKL. The chain's CDR3 is CASSQDRTGLGNEQFF. The DNA for the CDR3 is TGCGCCAGCAGCCAAGATAGGACCGGACTAGGCAATGAGCAGTTCTTC.

In its sample, this clone was seen a few times. The rearrangement joins TRBV4-3 to TRBJ1-2, with D tentatively TRBD1 (5 bases). Germline CDR1 is LGHNA and CDR2 is YSLEER. The CDR3 has 13 residues. Trimming shortened V by 0 bases and J by 10 bases, and 12 bases separated the two germline ends. CDR3 sequence reads: CASSQERGSIYTF. CDR3 bases: TGCGCCAGCAGCCAAGAAAGGGGCTCCATCTACACCTTC.

The chain links TRBV19 to TRBJ2-5, with D perhaps TRBD1 (6 bases). The germline V gene encodes CDR1 LNHDA and CDR2 SQIVND (reference sequence). The CDR3 runs 11 residues. The ends were cut back, 7 bases at V and 9 bases at J, with 12 bases in the middle. The CDR3 protein is CASKAGESQYF. The CDR3 DNA sequence: TGTGCCAGTAAGGCAGGGGAGTCCCAGTACTTC.

This clone came up a few times. At one boundary the junction diverges from the germline segment, which might be a read error. V usage is TRBV7-2 and J usage is TRBJ1-5; 9 nucleotides agree with TRBD1. Germline V gives CDR1 SGHTA, CDR2 FQGNSA. There are 11 residues in the CDR3. The CDR3 region has the DNA TGTGCCAGCAGCCAGCACAGGGGGCTTTCTTTT. Amino acid sequence: CASSQHRGLSF.

The J gene is TRBJ2-3, the V gene TRBV5-1; 10 nucleotides line up with TRBD2. In germline, CDR1 is SGHRS, CDR2 YFSETQ. The CDR3 has 14 residues. J was trimmed by 5 bases and V by 4 bases; bases with no gene match: 4. CDR3: CASSPGLAVDTQYF. The CDR3 nucleotides are TGCGCCAGCAGCCCCGGACTAGCGGTAGATACGCAGTATTTT.

This chain uses TRBV6-6 with TRBJ1-2, with 8 bases aligning to TRBD1. This CDR3 is 13 amino acids long. CDR1 and CDR2 from the germline V gene are MNHNY and SVGAGI (reference sequence). The trim removed 6 bases at V and 5 bases at J, leaving 5 bases unmatched. CDR3 sequence: CASSGTGWYGYTF. Written as DNA, the CDR3 is TGTGCCAGCAGCGGGACAGGCTGGTATGGCTACACCTTC.

This clone was counted only a few times. This rearrangement joins TRBV7-9 to TRBJ2-1, with D possibly matching TRBD2 (5 bases). The CDR3 has 14 residues. Between the trimmed V and J ends, which lost 3 bases and 6 bases, there was a span of 12 bases. Germline loops: CDR1 SEHNR, CDR2 FQNEAQ (reference sequence). The DNA of the CDR3 is TGTGCCAGCAGCTTGTCTAGCACGAGCAATGAGCAGTTCTTC. Translating it yields CASSLSSTSNEQFF.

This chain uses TRBV7-9 with TRBJ2-3, with D perhaps matching TRBD1 or TRBD2 (5 bases each). CDR3 length equals 15 residues. Germline assignment: CDR1 SEHNR and CDR2 FQNEAQ (reference sequence). V was shortened by 4 bases and J by 6 bases, with 17 bases between the two germline ends. The CDR3 reads CASSSPWGTEDTQYF. In DNA, the CDR3 is TGTGCCAGCAGCTCCCCCTGGGGGACGGAGGATACGCAGTATTTT.

This clone was seen a handful of times. The rearrangement links TRBV7-2 to TRBJ2-3; D is unresolved. Germline V CDR1 and CDR2: SGHTA, FQGNSA. CDR3 length equals 13 residues. The germline V and J ends were trimmed by 5 bases and 4 bases, with 10 bases remaining between them. For the CDR3, the DNA is TGTGCCAGCAGCGCGCAGGTGGCAGATACGCAGTATTTT. It codes for CASSAQVADTQYF.

This clone has more than one count but fewer than ten. The chain joins TRBV2 to TRBJ1-2, with TRBD1 as a possible D gene (5 bases). V was shortened by 1 base and J by 6 bases, with 9 bases between the two germline ends. CDR1 and CDR2 (germline): SNHLY, FYNNEI. The CDR3 sequence is 13 residues long. CDR3 nucleotides: TGTGCCAGCAGTGAAGGACAGCACCATGGCTACACCTTC. Residues: CASSEGQHHGYTF. The full variable domain, completed using reference TRBV2 and TRBJ1-2, is EPEVTQTPSHQVTQMGQEVILRCVPISNHLYFYWYRQILGQKVEFLVSFYNNEISEKSEIFDDQFSVERPDGSNFTLKIRSTKLEDSAMYFCASSEGQHHGYTFGSGTRLTVV.

Ten or more counts support this clone. The chain couples TRBV11-2 to TRBJ2-1, with a weak D call TRBD2 (6 bases). V was trimmed by 2 bases and J by 6 bases, leaving 14 bases between them. The length of the CDR3 is 15 residues. Looked up from germline, CDR1 is SGHAT and CDR2 is FQNNGV. CDR3 bases: TGTGCCAGCAGCTTAAGCGGGCTGTTTGGCAATGAGCAGTTCTTC. Amino acid sequence: CASSLSGLFGNEQFF.